This T cell receptor beta chain comes out of a study of blood T cell repertoires in COVID-19 (dated by TCRdb to about 2020). Regarding the study in general: The collaborator samples originated in the United States, Italy and Spain and spanned the acute and convalescent phases of COVID-19. The dataset comprised deeply sampled blood TCRbeta repertoires from subjects exposed to, actively infected with, or recovered from COVID-19. The prospective study material was composed of cDNA or gDNA derived from T cells, B-cell-depleted T cells, or PBMCs. The samples were drawn from the first 160 participants of the ongoing ImmuneRACE study and from 950 to 1,500 subjects provided by 6 global collaborators. HLA class I and class II types, where available, came from metadata supplied by the sample provider rather than from assay-based typing. The sample metadata nearly always contained a de-identified subject ID, COVID-19 status, age in years and sex. The repertoires were released in a freely available public database meant as a resource for research on the immune response to SARS-CoV-2.

TCRbeta CDR3 regions were amplified from genomic DNA using the immunoSEQ Assay, a bias-controlled multiplex PCR. As for how the authors treated the data: Nucleated cell counts per sample were estimated from amplification of reference gene primers within the assay. To quantify the absolute abundance of each unique TCRbeta CDR3 rearrangement, sequence reads were collapsed and filtered. For each sample, productive Simpson clonality was calculated by taking the square root of Simpson's diversity index across productive rearrangements. Imported from immuneACCESS, the table was reduced by TCRdb to in-frame sequences with V and J called. These copies leave out some clones; in studies compared against another copy, an unresolved V gene accounts for under half, and the cause of the remainder is not known. For V, J and clone size, that table is used; D and trimming come from the DNA. Across this sample there are about 66,000 clones, with 86% seen only once. The leading ten clones occupy 6.9% of the sample.

The CDR3 sequence holds 15 residues, the cysteine and phenylalanine included. Here the CDR3 DNA is all that survives: 45 bases in frame from base 1. V and J lose 2 bases and 4 bases, and a span of 11 bases separates them. Taken from the germline V gene, the CDR1 and CDR2 loops are KGHSH and LQKENI. Whole blood was collected in K2EDTA tubes by collaborating institutions according to the institutions' own protocols. Collaborator samples were shipped for TCRbeta analysis as frozen whole blood, isolated PBMCs, or DNA extracted from either sample type. Of note for this clone: It lacks a known antigen. Base qualities were left out, and no much larger clone turns up one base away.

The full study reports these points: How much clinical and demographic metadata was included differed by source and by participant, and the metadata was provided uncurated.

The chain employs TRBV18 and TRBJ1-4; no D gene is confidently identified. The sample was peripheral blood. The receptor comes from a man over 45 with active COVID-19. The nucleotides are TGTGCCAGCTCACCAGTAGCGGCTTTTAATGAAAAACTGTTTTTT. It codes for CASSPVAAFNEKLFF. Outside the CDR3, residues come from the reference TRBV18 and TRBJ1-4 proteins, so the full variable domain is: NAGVMQNPRHLVRRRGQEARLRCSPMKGHSHVYWYRQLPEEGLKFMVYLQKENIIDESGMPKERFSAEFPKEGPSILRIQQVVRGDSAAYFCASSPVAAFNEKLFFGSGTQLSVL.